This TCR beta chain came from a study of blood T cell repertoires in COVID-19. Sequencing used immunoSEQ multiplex PCR; TCRdb keeps in-frame clones, though not all of them. This table holds approximately 99,000 clones, over 75% found once. Germline V lookup: CDR1 SEHNR, CDR2 FQNEAQ (reference sequence). V gave up 1 base and J gave up 10 bases, with 11 bases separating them. This CDR3 has 13 amino acids. The V call is TRBV7-9, the J call TRBJ2-1; D is ambiguous. Input material: peripheral blood. This TCR was recovered from a human donor in a cohort sampled during active COVID-19. As DNA, the CDR3 is TGTGCCAGCAGCTTAGTATCTGTGACAGAGCAGTTCTTC. This sequence encodes CASSLVSVTEQFF.